Listed below are T cell receptor beta chains from one sample, sequenced in a study of radiation and T cells in renal cell carcinoma. Method: immunoSEQ multiplex PCR; TCRdb's copy keeps in-frame clones and lacks some. The sample holds 100,000 to 150,000 clones, 65% to 85% seen once. The sample in question was blood, obtained from a patient whose treatment included radiotherapy and nephrectomy. The receptor source for this set is a man between 50 and 59 years old with renal cell carcinoma. CDR3s include the opening cysteine and the closing phenylalanine or tryptophan. A D gene is named only where the DNA matches it firmly. Size is stated for part of the rows, as once, few or many counts, or as a class when the clone is expanded.

length,V,size,J,D,DNA,CDR3
13,TRBV2,few,TRBJ2-7,.,TGTGCCAGCATGGGGCCCGCAGGACGCGAGCAGTACTTC,CASMGPAGREQYF
15,TRBV27,.,TRBJ2-7,TRBD2,TGTGCCAGCAGTTTCCGATTAGCGGGAGGCTACGAGCAGTACTTC,CASSFRLAGGYEQYF
14,TRBV6-1,.,TRBJ2-7,.,TGTGCCAGCAGTGAGGTGCAGGGTCCCTACGAGCAGTACTTC,CASSEVQGPYEQYF
13,TRBV30,.,TRBJ1-2,.,TGTGCCTGGAGGAAGGGCAGGGTGGAAGGCTACACCTTC,CAWRKGRVEGYTF
13,TRBV13,.,TRBJ1-1,TRBD1,TGTGCCAGCAGCGAGGACAGGGCAATTAAAGCTTTCTTT,CASSEDRAIKAFF
17,TRBV28,.,TRBJ1-5,.,TGTGCCAGCAGTTCACTACAGGGCAGGTATAGCAATCAGCCCCAGCATTTT,CASSSLQGRYSNQPQHF
14,TRBV11-2,once,TRBJ2-7,.,TGTGCCAGCAGCTTAGATCAGGGGTTCTACGAGCAGTACTTC,CASSLDQGFYEQYF
15,TRBV4-3,once,TRBJ2-3,.,TGCGCCAGCAGCCAAGATCGAGGGCGCACAGATACGCAGTATTTT,CASSQDRGRTDTQYF
11,TRBV11-3,few,TRBJ1-1,.,TGTGCCAGCAGCGCTGGGGCTGAAGCTTTCTTT,CASSAGAEAFF
13,TRBV9,.,TRBJ1-2,.,TGTGCCAGCAGCGTAGCTTCGGGGTATGGCTACACCTTC,CASSVASGYGYTF
18,TRBV9,.,TRBJ1-2,TRBD1,TGTGCCAGCAGCGTAGCGGTTGGGACAGGGAGCCCCGACTATGGCTACACCTTC,CASSVAVGTGSPDYGYTF
16,TRBV4-1,.,TRBJ1-1,.,TGCGCCAGCAGCCAAGAATTCGGGCTACGGAACACTGAAGCTTTCTTT,CASSQEFGLRNTEAFF
14,TRBV28,.,TRBJ2-1,.,TGTGCCAGCAGTTTAGCGGGGTCGGACAATGAGCAGTTCTTC,CASSLAGSDNEQFF
13,TRBV5-1,.,TRBJ2-7,.,TGCGCCAGCAGCTTGTCTGCGACTCGCGAGCAGTACTTC,CASSLSATREQYF